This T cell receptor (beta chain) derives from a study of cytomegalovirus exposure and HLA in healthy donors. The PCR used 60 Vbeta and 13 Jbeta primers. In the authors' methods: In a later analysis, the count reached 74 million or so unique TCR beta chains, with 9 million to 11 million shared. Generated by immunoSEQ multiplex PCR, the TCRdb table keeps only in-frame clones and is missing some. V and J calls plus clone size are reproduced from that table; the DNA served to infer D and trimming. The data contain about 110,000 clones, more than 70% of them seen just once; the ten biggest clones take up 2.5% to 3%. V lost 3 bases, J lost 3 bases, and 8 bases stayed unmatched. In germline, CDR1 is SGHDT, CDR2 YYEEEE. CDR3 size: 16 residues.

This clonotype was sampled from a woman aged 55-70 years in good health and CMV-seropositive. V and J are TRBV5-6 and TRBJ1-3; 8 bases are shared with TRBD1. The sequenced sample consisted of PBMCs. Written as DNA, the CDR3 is TGTGCCAGCAGCTCCTACCGGACAGGGCATGGAAACACCATATATTTT. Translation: CASSSYRTGHGNTIYF. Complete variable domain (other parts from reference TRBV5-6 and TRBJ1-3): DAGVTQSPTHLIKTRGQQVTLRCSPKSGHDTVSWYQQALGQGPQFIFQYYEEEERQRGNFPDRFSGHQFPNYSSELNVNALLLGDSALYLCASSSYRTGHGNTIYFGEGSWLTVV.